This T cell receptor beta chain was obtained from a study of blood T cell repertoires in COVID-19. Whole-study context: Material from acute and convalescent COVID-19 was sourced from the United States, Italy and Spain. PBMCs, B-cell-depleted T cells, or T cells were the source of the cDNA or gDNA that made up the material.

The CDR3 extends over 16 amino acids. CDR1 is MNHNS, CDR2 SASEGT, per germline. Germline trimming cut 4 bases from V and 5 bases from J; bases unmatched to any gene: 9. Generated by immunoSEQ multiplex PCR, the TCRdb table keeps only in-frame clones and is missing some. The sample has 55,000 to 90,000 clones, more than 70% seen once; the top ten hold about 1.4%. This chain joins TRBV6-1 and TRBJ1-4; 8 bases agree with TRBD1. The sequencing sample was made of peripheral blood. This receptor was identified in a human donor in a cohort sampled during active COVID-19. The CDR3 DNA is TGTGCCAGCAGTGTTCGTCCGAGGACAGGGAATGAAAAACTGTTTTTT. Its protein product is CASSVRPRTGNEKLFF.